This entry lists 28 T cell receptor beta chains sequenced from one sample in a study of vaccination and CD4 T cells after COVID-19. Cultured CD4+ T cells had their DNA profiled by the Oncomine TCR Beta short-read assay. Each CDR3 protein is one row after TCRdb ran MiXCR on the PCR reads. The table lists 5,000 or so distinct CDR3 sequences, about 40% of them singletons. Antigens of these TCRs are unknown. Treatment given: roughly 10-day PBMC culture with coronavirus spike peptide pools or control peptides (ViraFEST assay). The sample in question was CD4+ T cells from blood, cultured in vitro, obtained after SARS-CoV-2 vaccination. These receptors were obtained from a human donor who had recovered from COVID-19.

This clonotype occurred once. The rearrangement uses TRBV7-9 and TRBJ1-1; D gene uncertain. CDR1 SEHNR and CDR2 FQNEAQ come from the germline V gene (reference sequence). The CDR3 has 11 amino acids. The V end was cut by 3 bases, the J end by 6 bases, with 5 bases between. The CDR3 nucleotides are TGTGCCAGCAGCTTTCAGGCTGAAGCTTTCTTT. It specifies CASSFQAEAFF. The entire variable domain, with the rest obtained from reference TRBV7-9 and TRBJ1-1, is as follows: DTGVSQNPRHKITKRGQNVTFRCDPISEHNRLYWYRQTLGQGPEFLTYFQNEAQLEKSRLLSDRFSAERPKGSFSTLEIQRTEQGDSAMYLCASSFQAEAFFGQGTRLTVV.

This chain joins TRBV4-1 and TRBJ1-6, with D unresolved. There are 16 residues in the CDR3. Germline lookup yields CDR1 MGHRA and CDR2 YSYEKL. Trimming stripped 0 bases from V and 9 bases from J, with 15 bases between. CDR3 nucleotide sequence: TGCGCCAGCAGCCAAGATCTCGTAGGGTCCAGTTCACCCCTCCACTTT. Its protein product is CASSQDLVGSSSPLHF.

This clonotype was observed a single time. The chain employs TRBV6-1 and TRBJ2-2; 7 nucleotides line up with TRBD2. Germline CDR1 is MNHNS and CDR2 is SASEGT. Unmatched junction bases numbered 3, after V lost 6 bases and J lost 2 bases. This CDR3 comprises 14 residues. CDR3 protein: CASSGGLNTGELFF. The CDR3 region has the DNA TGTGCCAGCAGCGGGGGACTAAACACCGGGGAGCTGTTTTTT.

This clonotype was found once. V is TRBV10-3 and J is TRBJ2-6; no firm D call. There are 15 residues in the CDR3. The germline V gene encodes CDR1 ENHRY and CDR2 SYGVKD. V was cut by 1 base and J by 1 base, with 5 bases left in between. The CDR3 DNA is TGTGCCATCAGTGAGTTGGGTTCTGGGGCCAACGTCCTGACTTTC. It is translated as CAISELGSGANVLTF.

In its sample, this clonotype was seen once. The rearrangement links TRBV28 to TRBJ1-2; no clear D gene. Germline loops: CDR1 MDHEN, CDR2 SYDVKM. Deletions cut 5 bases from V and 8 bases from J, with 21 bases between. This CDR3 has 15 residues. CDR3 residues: CASSPERTLITGYTF. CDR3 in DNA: TGTGCCAGCAGTCCCGAGAGGACGCTGATAACGGGCTACACCTTC.

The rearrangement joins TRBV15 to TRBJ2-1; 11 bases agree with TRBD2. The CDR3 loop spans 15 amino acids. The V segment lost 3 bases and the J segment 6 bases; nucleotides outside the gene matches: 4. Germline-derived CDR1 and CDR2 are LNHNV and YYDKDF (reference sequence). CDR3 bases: TGTGCCACCAGCAGTAGCGGGAGGGCCGTCAATGAGCAGTTCTTC. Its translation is CATSSSGRAVNEQFF.

The CDR3 sequence is CASSSVGDQPQHF. For the CDR3, the DNA is TGTGCCAGCAGCTCGGTGGGGGATCAGCCCCAGCATTTT. This rearrangement joins TRBV7-9 to TRBJ1-5, with D maybe TRBD1 (5 bases). Germline V lookup: CDR1 SEHNR, CDR2 FQNEAQ (reference sequence). The CDR3 is 13 amino acids. V was cut by 4 bases and J by 5 bases, with 9 bases left in between.

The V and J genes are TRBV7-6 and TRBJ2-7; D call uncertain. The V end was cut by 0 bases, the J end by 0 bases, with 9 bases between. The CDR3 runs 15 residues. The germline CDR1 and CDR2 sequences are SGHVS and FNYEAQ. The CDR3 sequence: CASSLAADSSYEQYF. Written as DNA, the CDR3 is TGTGCCAGCAGCTTAGCGGCGGATAGCTCCTACGAGCAGTACTTC.

The DNA for the CDR3 is TGTGCCAGCTGGGCTGGGAGTCAGCCCCAGCATTTT. Residues: CASWAGSQPQHF. This chain joins TRBV12-3 or TRBV12-4 and TRBJ1-5; D call uncertain. The CDR3 has 12 amino acids. V lost 8 bases to trimming and J lost 6 bases, with 11 bases between them.

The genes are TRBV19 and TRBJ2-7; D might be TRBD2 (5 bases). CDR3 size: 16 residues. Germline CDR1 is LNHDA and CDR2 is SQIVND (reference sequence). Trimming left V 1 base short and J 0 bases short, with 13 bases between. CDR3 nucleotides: TGTGCCAGTAGTATAGCTGATACTGGGAGCTCCTACGAGCAGTACTTC. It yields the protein CASSIADTGSSYEQYF.

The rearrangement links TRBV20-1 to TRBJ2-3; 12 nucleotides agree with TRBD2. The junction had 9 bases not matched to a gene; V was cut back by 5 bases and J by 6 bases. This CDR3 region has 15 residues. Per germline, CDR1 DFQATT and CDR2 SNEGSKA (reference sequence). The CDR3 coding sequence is TGCAGTGCTGTCGGACTAGCGGGGCCCCTTGATACGCAGTATTTT. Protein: CSAVGLAGPLDTQYF.

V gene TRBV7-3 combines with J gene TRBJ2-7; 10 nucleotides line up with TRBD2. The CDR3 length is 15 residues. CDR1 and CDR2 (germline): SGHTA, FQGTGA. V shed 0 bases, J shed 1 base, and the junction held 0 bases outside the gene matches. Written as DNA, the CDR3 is TGTGCCAGCAGCTTAACAGCGGGAGGGTCCTACGAGCAGTACTTC. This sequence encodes CASSLTAGGSYEQYF.

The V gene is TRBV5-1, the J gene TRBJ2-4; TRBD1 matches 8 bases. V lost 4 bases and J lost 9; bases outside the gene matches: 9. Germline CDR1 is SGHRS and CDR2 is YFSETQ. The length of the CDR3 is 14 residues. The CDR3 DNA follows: TGCGCCAGCAGCGGAGCTGACAGGGGAGGCATTCAGTACTTC. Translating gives CASSGADRGGIQYF.

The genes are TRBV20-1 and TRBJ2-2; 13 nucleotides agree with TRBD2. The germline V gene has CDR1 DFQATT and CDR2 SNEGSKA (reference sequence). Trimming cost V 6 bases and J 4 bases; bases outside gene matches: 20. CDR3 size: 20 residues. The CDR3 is CSARMRTSGRRDRSTGELFF. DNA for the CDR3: TGCAGTGCCAGGATGCGGACTAGCGGGAGACGGGACCGGAGCACCGGGGAGCTGTTTTTT.

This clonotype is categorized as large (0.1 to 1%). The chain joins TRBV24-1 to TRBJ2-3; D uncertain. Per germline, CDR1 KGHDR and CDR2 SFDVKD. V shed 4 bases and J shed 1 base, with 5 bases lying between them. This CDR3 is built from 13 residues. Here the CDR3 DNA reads TGTGCCACCAGTGAAGGAGGCACAGATACGCAGTATTTT. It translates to CATSEGGTDTQYF.

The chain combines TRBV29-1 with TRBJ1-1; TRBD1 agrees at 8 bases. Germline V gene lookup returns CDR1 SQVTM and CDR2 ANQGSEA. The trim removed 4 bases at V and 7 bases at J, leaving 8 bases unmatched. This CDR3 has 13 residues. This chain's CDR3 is CSVAWQGAGEAFF. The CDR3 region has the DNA TGCAGCGTTGCATGGCAGGGGGCTGGTGAAGCTTTCTTT.

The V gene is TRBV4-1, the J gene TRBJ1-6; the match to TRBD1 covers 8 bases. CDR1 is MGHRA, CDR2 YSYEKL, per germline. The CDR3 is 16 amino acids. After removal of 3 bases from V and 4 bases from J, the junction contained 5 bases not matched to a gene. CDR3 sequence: CASSQKDREYNSPLHF. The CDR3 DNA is TGCGCCAGCAGCCAGAAGGACAGGGAATATAATTCACCCCTCCACTTT.

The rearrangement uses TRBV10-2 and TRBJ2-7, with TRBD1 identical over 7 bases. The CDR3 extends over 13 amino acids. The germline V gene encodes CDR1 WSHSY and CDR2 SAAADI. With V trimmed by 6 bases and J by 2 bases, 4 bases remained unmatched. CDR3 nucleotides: TGCGCCAGCAGGGGGACAGCAGCCTACGAGCAGTACTTC. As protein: CASRGTAAYEQYF.

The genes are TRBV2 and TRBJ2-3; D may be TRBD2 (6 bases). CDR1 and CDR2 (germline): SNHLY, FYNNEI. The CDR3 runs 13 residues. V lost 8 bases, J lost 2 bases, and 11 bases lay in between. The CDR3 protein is CASSVRDTDTQYF. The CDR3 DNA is TGTGCCAGCTCCGTGCGGGACACAGATACGCAGTATTTT.

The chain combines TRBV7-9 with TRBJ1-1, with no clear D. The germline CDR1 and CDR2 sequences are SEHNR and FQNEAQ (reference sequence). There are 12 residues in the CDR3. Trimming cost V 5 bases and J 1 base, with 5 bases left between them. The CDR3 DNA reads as TGTGCCAGCAGCCCAGCGAACACTGAAGCTTTCTTT. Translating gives CASSPANTEAFF.

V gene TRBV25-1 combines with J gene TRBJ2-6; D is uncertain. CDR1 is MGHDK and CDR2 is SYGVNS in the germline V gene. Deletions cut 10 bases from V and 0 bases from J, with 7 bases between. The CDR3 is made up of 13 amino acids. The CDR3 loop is CATKGSGANVLTF. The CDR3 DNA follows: TGTGCCACCAAGGGCTCTGGGGCCAACGTCCTGACTTTC. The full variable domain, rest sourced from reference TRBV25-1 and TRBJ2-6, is EADIYQTPRYLVIGTGKKITLECSQTMGHDKMYWYQQDPGMELHLIHYSYGVNSTEKGDLSSESTVSRIRTEHFPLTLESARPSHTSQYLCATKGSGANVLTFGAGSRLTVL.

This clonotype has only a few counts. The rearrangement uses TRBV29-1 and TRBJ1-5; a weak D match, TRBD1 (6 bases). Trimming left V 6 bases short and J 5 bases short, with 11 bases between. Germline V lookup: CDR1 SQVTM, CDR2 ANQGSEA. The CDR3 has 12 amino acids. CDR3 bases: TGCAGCGTAGGGACAAATGATCAGCCCCAGCATTTT. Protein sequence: CSVGTNDQPQHF.

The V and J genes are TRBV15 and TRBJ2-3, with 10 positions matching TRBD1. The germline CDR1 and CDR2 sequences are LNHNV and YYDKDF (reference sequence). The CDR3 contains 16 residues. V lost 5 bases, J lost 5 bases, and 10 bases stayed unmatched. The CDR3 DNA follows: TGTGCCACCAGCCCCTTCTCCGGGACAGGGGTAGATACGCAGTATTTT. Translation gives CATSPFSGTGVDTQYF.

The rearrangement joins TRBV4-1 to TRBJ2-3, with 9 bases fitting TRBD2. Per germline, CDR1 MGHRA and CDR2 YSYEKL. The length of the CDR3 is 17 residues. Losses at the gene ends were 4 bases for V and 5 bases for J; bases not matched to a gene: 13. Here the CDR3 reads CASSLGLARGLGDTQYF. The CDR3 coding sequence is TGCGCCAGCAGCCTAGGACTAGCGAGGGGTCTAGGAGATACGCAGTATTTT.

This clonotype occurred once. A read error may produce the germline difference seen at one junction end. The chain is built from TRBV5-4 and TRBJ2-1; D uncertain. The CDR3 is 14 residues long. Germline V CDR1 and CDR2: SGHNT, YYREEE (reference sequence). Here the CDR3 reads CAGSRQGSYNEQFF. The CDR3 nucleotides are TGTGCCGGCAGCCGTCAAGGCTCCTACAATGAGCAGTTCTTC.

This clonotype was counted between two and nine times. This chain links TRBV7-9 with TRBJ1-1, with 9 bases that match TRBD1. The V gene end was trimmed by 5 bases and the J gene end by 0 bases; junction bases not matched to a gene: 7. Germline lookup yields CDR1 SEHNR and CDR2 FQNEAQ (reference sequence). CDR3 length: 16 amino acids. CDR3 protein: CASSQTGGSMNTEAFF. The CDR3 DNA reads TGTGCCAGCAGCCAGACAGGGGGAAGCATGAACACTGAAGCTTTCTTT.

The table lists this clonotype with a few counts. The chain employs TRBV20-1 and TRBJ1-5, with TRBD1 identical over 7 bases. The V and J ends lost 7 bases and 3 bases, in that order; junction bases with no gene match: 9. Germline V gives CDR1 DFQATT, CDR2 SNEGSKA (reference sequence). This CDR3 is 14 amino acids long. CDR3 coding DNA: TGCAGTGTTGGAGACAGGGAGTTCAATCAGCCCCAGCATTTT. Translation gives CSVGDREFNQPQHF.

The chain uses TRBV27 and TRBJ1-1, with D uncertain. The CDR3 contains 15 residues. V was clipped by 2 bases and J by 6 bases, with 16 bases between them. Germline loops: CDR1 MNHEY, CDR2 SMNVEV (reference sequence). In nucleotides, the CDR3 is TGTGCCAGCAGTTTAAGCGGCATTGATAAAGCTGAAGCTTTCTTT. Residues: CASSLSGIDKAEAFF.